This T cell receptor beta chain was documented in a study of shared clonotypes between healthy human individuals (dated by TCRdb to the early 2020s). Concerning the study at large: Three men and a couple of women, aged 18 to 49 years, made up the cohort. Per donor, three plates each were used for CD4 naive and CD4 memory, two for CD8 naive, and one for CD8 memory. Blood TCR repertoires of about five healthy adults were deeply sequenced to estimate repertoire size and the extent of clonotype sharing between individuals. To increase sequencing depth and limit assay-specific biases, TCR repertoire library preparation and sequencing were carried out by different laboratories using diverse techniques. Per donor, leukapheresis produced somewhere between about 0.9 and 10 billion PBMCs. The paper's findings and limits, for the study overall: Because the study included a small number of donors, the genetic and exposure-history diversity represented was limited. Sampling was restricted to blood, and TCR repertoires in tissues likely differ from the TCR repertoires found in blood. Compared with non-shared clonotypes, the clonotypes found in all four sorted-subset donors had higher generation probabilities. When a handful of donors were compared, the shared fraction of clonotypes was 5% to 6.5% for naive CD4, less than 4% for naive CD8, 2% to 2.5% for memory CD4, and 0.4% for memory CD8. Estimated clonotype richness was generally larger for naive than for memory subsets. Pairwise subsampling indicated that sequencing depth was expected to affect the degree of clonotype sharing among donors. Even with the large sequencing depth, rarefaction of the sorted-subset datasets indicated that sequencing was incomplete.

TCR CDR3 regions were amplified from genomic DNA by multiplex PCR using the deep immunoSEQ assay. Extracted genomic DNA from each cell subset was spread evenly across all wells of several immunoSEQ 96-well plates, with each plate serving as a replicate. For sorted subsets, around 200 ng genomic DNA, equal to about 30,000 T cell genomes, was loaded into each replicate PCR. Purified libraries were quantified with a Qubit 3.0 fluorometer, sized on a Bioanalyzer 2100, and re-quantified with the KAPA Library Quantification kit. A separate single-read 150-cycle Illumina NextSeq 550 flow cell was used to sequence each immunoSEQ 96-well plate. On the authors' methods: Because the immunoSEQ output held only junctional sequences and lacked quality scores, the filtering could not match the filtering applied to full-length reads. To assign V/J genes and CDR3, sequences were annotated against IMGT germline references using PyIR, a Python wrapper for IgBLAST v1.9. Reads with weak V/J assignments (E-value above 1e-6), missing CDR3, stop codons, out-of-frame junctions, or ambiguous translated residues were removed. A V3J clonotype was defined by an identical inferred V gene, J gene, and CDR3 amino acid sequence. Percentage overlap between repertoires was computed as shared unique clonotypes divided by the size of the smaller repertoire. RTK rarefaction, the Chao1 estimator, and Recon v2.1 estimates of unobserved clonotypes were used to assess repertoire richness. OLGA was used to compute generation probabilities for all TCRbeta clonotypes that the gDNA method yielded from several donors. The clones in this table, taken by TCRdb from immuneACCESS, are in-frame only. Not every clone is retained; where verified, under half of the shortfall comes from an unresolved V gene, and the cause of the rest is unknown. V and J calls and clone size are given by that table; D and trimming were obtained from the DNA. For this sample the table gives a few million clones, of which approximately 93% were detected only once. The top ten hold 0.39% of the sample.

The donors were healthy, HIV-negative adults with no recently reported acute infections or vaccinations. All donors were Caucasian adults living in Nashville, Tennessee, USA. CD4+ T cells were enriched through magnetic negative selection, after which naive cells were positively selected on CD45RA and the remaining negative fraction served as the memory subset. After blood collection by leukapheresis, PBMCs were isolated using Ficoll-Histopaque density gradient centrifugation and then cryopreserved in the vapor phase of liquid nitrogen. Analytical flow cytometry was used to check the purity and quantity of each magnetically sorted T cell population. Each sorted fraction had its genomic DNA isolated and then quantified by UV absorbance on a Nanodrop 2000c. The CDR3 holds 13 amino acids from the cysteine to the phenylalanine. Left in the record is the CDR3 DNA by itself, 39 bases read in frame from the first base. Sequences SNHLY (CDR1) and FYNNEI (CDR2) are obtained from the germline V gene. The V end loses 6 bases and the J end loses 7 bases, and a stretch of 16 bases separates them.

About this clone: Its binding antigen is unknown. No base quality information exists; no much larger clone differs at one position.

Sequenced sample: naive CD4+ T cells from PBMCs. The cell subset or site tag for this specimen amounts to: CD45RA+ positively selected. The clonotype comes from a man aged 18 to 29 in good health. Some clones in this sample may be carry-over from other donors' samples. The V and J genes are TRBV2 and TRBJ2-7, and perhaps TRBD1 as D gene, on 5 matching bases. The nucleotides read TGTGCCAGCAGCGTATCGTCAGGGAATGAGCAGTACTTC. It codes for CASSVSSGNEQYF.